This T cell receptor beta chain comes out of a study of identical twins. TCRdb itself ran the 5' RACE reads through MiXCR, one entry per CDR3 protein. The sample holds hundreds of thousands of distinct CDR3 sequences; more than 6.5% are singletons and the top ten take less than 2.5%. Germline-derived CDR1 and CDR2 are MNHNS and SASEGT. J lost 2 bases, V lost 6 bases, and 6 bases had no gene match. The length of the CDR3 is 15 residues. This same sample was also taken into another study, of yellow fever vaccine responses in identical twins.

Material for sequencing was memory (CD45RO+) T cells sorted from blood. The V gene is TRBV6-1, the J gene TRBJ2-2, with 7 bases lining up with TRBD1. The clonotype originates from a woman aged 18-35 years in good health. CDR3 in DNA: TGTGCCAGCAGCCCCCAGGGGGATAACACCGGGGAGCTGTTTTTT. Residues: CASSPQGDNTGELFF.